The present T cell receptor beta chain was sequenced within a study of blood T cell repertoires in COVID-19. Study in general: PBMCs, B-cell-depleted T cells, or T cells were the source of the cDNA or gDNA that made up the material.

The table came from immunoSEQ multiplex PCR; TCRdb's copy has only in-frame clones and leaves some out. The sample lists under 200,000 clones, roughly nine tenths occurring once. Trimming took off 0 bases at V and 2 bases at J, with 6 bases between the two ends. Germline CDR1 is LGHNA and CDR2 is YNFKEQ. This CDR3 contains 14 residues. Participants, about 18 to 100 years old, spanned under 30 US areas. Participant-given clinical history determined each cohort assignment. This TCR was recovered from a woman aged 18-29 years who had recovered from COVID-19. Source material: PBMCs or T cells enriched from blood (not recorded which). The chain uses TRBV4-2 and TRBJ2-3; D is unresolved. The CDR3 loop is CASSQDRSTDTQYF. The CDR3 DNA reads as TGTGCCAGCAGCCAAGACAGGTCCACAGATACGCAGTATTTT.